This paragraph covers one T cell receptor beta chain sequence. This CDR3 is 15 amino acids long. J gave up 0 bases and V 7 bases, and 7 bases lay outside the gene matches. Germline V gene lookup returns CDR1 MNHNS and CDR2 SASEGT. TCRdb's copy holds only in-frame clones and misses some; the assay was immunoSEQ multiplex PCR. The sample includes about 80,000 clones, around 90% of them seen just once. The data are from a study of technical replicates of blood from a handful of donors. The clonotype comes from a human donor in good health. The rearrangement uses TRBV6-1 and TRBJ2-7, with 9 bases lining up with TRBD1. The specimen was T cells isolated from PBMCs. CDR3 coding DNA: TGTGCCAGCACCGGGAGACAGGGGGTCTCCTACGAGCAGTACTTC. Its protein product is CASTGRQGVSYEQYF.